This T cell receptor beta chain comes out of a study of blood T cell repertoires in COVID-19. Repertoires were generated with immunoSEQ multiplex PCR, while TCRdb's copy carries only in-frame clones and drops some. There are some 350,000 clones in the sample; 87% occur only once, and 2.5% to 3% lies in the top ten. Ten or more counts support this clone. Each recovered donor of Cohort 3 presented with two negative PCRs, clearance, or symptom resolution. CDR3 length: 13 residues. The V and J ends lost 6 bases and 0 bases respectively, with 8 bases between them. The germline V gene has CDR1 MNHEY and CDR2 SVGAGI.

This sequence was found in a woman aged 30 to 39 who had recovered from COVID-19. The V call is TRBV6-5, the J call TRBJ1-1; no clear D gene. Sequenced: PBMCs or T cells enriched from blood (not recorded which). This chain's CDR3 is CASRNTLNTEAFF. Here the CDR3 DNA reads TGTGCCAGCAGGAACACCTTGAACACTGAAGCTTTCTTT.